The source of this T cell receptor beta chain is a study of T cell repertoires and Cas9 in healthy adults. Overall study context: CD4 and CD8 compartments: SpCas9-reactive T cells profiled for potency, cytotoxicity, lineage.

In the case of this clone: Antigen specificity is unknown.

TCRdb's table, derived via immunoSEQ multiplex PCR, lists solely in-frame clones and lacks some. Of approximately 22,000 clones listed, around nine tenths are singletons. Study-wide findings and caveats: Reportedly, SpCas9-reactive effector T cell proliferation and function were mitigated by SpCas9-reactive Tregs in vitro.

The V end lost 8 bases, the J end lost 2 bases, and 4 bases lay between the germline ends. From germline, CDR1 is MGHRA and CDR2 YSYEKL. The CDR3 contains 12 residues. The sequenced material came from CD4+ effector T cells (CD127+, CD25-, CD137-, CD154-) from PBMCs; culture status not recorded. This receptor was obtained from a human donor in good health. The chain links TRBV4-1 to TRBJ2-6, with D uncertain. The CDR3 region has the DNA TGCGCCAGCGGGACTGGGGCCAACGTCCTGACTTTC. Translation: CASGTGANVLTF.